The entry below gives a single T cell receptor (beta chain) sequence along with its context. The data derive from a study of T cell responses to AZD1222 COVID-19 vaccine. Profiling relied on immunoSEQ multiplex PCR, and the TCRdb table lists in-frame clones only, not all of them. The table includes more than 100,000 clones, just under 90% detected once. The sequence came from an adult in good health. The input for sequencing was peripheral blood, taken on day 0 of AZD1222 vaccination.

DNA of the CDR3: TGTGCCTGGAGCGGACAGGGGGAAGGCATCTATAATTCACCCCTCCACTTT. Protein sequence: CAWSGQGEGIYNSPLHF. This chain uses TRBV30 with TRBJ1-6, with TRBD1 matching 10 bases. Germline V CDR1 and CDR2: GTSNPN, SVGIG (reference sequence). The CDR3 is 17 residues long. With V trimmed by 3 bases and J by 3 bases, 8 bases remained unmatched.